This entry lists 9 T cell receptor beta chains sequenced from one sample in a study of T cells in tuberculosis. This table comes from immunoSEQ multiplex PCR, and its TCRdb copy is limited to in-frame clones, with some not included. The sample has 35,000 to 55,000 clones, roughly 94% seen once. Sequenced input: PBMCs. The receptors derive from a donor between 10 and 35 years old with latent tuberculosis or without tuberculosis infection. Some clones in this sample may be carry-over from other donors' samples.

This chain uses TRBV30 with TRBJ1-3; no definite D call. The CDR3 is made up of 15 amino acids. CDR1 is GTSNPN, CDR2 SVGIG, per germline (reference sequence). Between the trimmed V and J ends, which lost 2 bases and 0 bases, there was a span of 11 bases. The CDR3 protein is CAWSSVFYSGNTIYF. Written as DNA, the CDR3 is TGTGCCTGGAGTTCCGTTTTCTACTCTGGAAACACCATATATTTT.

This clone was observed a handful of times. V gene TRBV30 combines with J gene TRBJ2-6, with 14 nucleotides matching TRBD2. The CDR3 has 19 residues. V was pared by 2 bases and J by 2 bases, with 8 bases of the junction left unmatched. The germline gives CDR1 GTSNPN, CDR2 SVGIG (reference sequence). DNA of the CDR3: TGTGCCTGGAGTTCCACCGGGACTAGCGGGAGTGCTGGGGCCAACGTCCTGACTTTC. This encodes CAWSSTGTSGSAGANVLTF. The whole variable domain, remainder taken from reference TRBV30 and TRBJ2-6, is SQTIHQWPATLVQPVGSPLSLECTVEGTSNPNLYWYRQAAGRGLQLLFYSVGIGQISSEVPQNLSASRPQDRQFILSSKKLLLSDSGFYLCAWSSTGTSGSAGANVLTFGAGSRLTVL.

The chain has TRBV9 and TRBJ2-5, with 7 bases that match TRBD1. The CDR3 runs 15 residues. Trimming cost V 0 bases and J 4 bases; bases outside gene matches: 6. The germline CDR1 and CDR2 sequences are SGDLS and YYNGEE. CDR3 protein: CASSVDRQGGETQYF. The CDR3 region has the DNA TGTGCCAGCAGCGTAGACCGACAGGGTGGAGAGACCCAGTACTTC.

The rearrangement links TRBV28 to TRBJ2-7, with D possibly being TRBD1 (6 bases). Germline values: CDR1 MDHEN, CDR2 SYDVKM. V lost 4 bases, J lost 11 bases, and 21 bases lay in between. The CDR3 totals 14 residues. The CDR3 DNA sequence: TGTGCCAGCAGTTGGGGGCAGGGGCCGGTGTCGGAGTACTTC. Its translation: CASSWGQGPVSEYF.

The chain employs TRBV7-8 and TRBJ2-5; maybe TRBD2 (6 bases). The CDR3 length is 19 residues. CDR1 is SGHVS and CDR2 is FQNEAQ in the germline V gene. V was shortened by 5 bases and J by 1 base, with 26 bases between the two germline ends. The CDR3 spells CASSPTGGAVLTTQETQYF. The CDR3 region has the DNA TGTGCCAGCAGCCCCACCGGGGGAGCGGTTCTGACCACCCAAGAGACCCAGTACTTC.

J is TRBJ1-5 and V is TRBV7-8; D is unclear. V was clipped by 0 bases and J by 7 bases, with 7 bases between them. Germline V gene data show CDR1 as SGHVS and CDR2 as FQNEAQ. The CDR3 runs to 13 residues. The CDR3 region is CASSLASGQPQHF. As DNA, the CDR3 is TGTGCCAGCAGCTTAGCGTCGGGGCAGCCCCAGCATTTT.

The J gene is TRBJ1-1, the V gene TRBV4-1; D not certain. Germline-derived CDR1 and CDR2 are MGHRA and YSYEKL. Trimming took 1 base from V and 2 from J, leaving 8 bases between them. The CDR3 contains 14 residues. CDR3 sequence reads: CASSQVRLNTEAFF. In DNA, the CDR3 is TGCGCCAGCAGCCAAGTCAGACTTAACACTGAAGCTTTCTTT.

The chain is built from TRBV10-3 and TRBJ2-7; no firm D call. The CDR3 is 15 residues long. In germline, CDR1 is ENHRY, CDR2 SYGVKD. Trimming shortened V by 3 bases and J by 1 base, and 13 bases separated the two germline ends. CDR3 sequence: CAISEGAKASYEQYF. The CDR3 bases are TGTGCCATCAGTGAAGGAGCTAAAGCGTCCTACGAGCAGTACTTC.

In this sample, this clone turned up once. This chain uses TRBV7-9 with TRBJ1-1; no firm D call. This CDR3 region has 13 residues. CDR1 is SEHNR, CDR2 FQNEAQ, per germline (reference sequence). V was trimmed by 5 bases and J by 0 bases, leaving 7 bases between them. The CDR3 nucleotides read TGTGCCAGCAGCGCACAGATGAACACTGAAGCTTTCTTT. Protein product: CASSAQMNTEAFF.